This TCR beta chain was observed in a study of cytomegalovirus exposure and HLA in healthy donors. 60 Vbeta and 13 Jbeta primers were used in PCR. Generated by immunoSEQ multiplex PCR, the TCRdb table keeps only in-frame clones and is missing some. Here the sample spans about 130,000 clones, roughly 80% being singletons. The CDR3 has 13 amino acids. CDR1 is MDHEN and CDR2 is SYDVKM in the germline V gene. Deletions cut 10 bases from V and 4 bases from J, with 13 bases between. Material: PBMCs. This sequence was found in a man under 40 in good health and CMV-seronegative. This sequence joins TRBV28 and TRBJ1-4; a weak D match, TRBD1 (5 bases). The CDR3 loop is CATGGGLNEKLFF. Here the CDR3 DNA reads TGTGCCACCGGTGGGGGACTTAATGAAAAACTGTTTTTT.